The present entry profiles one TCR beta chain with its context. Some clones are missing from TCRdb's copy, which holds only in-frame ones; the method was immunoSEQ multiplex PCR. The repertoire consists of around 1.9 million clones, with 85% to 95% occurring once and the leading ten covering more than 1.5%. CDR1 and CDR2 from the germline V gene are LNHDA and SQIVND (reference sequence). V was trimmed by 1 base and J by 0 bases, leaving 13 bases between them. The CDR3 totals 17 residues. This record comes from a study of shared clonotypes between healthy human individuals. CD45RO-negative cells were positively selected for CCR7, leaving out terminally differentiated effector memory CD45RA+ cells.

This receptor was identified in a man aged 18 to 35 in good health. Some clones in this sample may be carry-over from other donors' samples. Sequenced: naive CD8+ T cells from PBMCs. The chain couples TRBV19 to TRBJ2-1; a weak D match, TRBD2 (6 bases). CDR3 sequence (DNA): TGTGCCAGTAGTATAGCTTCCGGGGGAGGCTCCTACAATGAGCAGTTCTTC. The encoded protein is CASSIASGGGSYNEQFF.